These 8 T cell receptor beta chains share one sample of origin, sequenced in a study of blood T cell repertoires in COVID-19. Sequencing was performed with immunoSEQ multiplex PCR; in TCRdb, only in-frame clones are kept and a portion is missing. The sample lists about 47,000 clones, approximately 88% seen once, with approximately 2.5% in the top ten. The specimen sequenced was peripheral blood. The receptors shown here come from a man aged 50-60 years with acute or convalescent COVID-19.

The J gene is TRBJ2-2, the V gene TRBV27; 7 bases match TRBD1. Germline lookup yields CDR1 MNHEY and CDR2 SMNVEV (reference sequence). This CDR3 is built from 16 residues. The junction had 4 bases not matched to a gene; V was cut back by 2 bases and J by 1 base. The CDR3 DNA reads TGTGCCAGCAGTTTAGGCCAGGGGGTGAACACCGGGGAGCTGTTTTTT. It codes for CASSLGQGVNTGELFF.

This clone was counted once. The chain recombines TRBV6-5 with TRBJ2-5; perhaps TRBD1 as D (6 bases). Looked up from germline, CDR1 is MNHEY and CDR2 is SVGAGI. The CDR3 extends over 13 amino acids. V lost 7 bases and J lost 2, with 11 bases in between. The CDR3 here is CASNNREQETQYF. In DNA, the CDR3 is TGTGCCAGCAATAACAGGGAACAAGAGACCCAGTACTTC.

The count of this clone is one. The genes are TRBV15 and TRBJ2-5; 8 bases fit TRBD1. The CDR3 length is 16 residues. Losses at the gene ends were 0 bases for V and 6 bases for J; bases not matched to a gene: 9. The V gene's germline CDR1 is LNHNV and CDR2 YYDKDF (reference sequence). The CDR3 DNA follows: TGTGCCACCAGCAGAGATGGTGGACAGGGCGGGCAGACCCAGTACTTC. Its protein product is CATSRDGGQGGQTQYF.

The rearrangement links TRBV30 to TRBJ2-3; perhaps TRBD1 as D (5 bases). Germline CDR1 GTSNPN, CDR2 SVGIG (reference sequence). The CDR3 has 16 residues. Trimming took off 1 base at V and 3 bases at J, with 17 bases between the two ends. CDR3: CAWSEFRGARTDTQYF. The CDR3 DNA sequence: TGTGCCTGGAGTGAGTTCCGTGGGGCAAGAACAGATACGCAGTATTTT. Using reference TRBV30 and TRBJ2-3 for the parts outside the CDR3, the full variable domain is SQTIHQWPATLVQPVGSPLSLECTVEGTSNPNLYWYRQAAGRGLQLLFYSVGIGQISSEVPQNLSASRPQDRQFILSSKKLLLSDSGFYLCAWSEFRGARTDTQYFGPGTRLTVL.

The chain has TRBV27 and TRBJ1-4; 8 bases line up with TRBD1. Per the germline V gene, CDR1 is MNHEY and CDR2 is SMNVEV (reference sequence). This CDR3 has 15 residues. After removal of 5 bases from V and 0 bases from J, the junction contained 2 bases not matched to a gene. CDR3 in amino acids: CASSGQGSTNEKLFF. DNA for the CDR3: TGTGCCAGCAGTGGACAGGGTTCAACTAATGAAAAACTGTTTTTT.

This chain links TRBV4-2 with TRBJ2-3, with 12 bases lining up with TRBD2. This CDR3 contains 18 residues. The V and J ends lost 0 bases and 4 bases, in that order; junction bases with no gene match: 8. The germline CDR1 and CDR2 sequences are LGHNA and YNFKEQ. The CDR3 nucleotides are TGTGCCAGCAGCCAAGATGCACTAGCGGGGGGTTGGGCAGATACGCAGTATTTT. As protein: CASSQDALAGGWADTQYF.

V and J are TRBV5-1 and TRBJ2-7; TRBD2 matches at 15 bases. After removal of 6 bases from V and 2 bases from J, the junction contained 3 bases not matched to a gene. The CDR3 has 15 amino acids. Germline loops: CDR1 SGHRS, CDR2 YFSETQ. DNA for the CDR3: TGCGCCAGCAAATGGACTAGCGGGAGGGCCTACGAGCAGTACTTC. Protein sequence: CASKWTSGRAYEQYF.

V and J are TRBV7-9 and TRBJ1-4; D gene uncertain. The germline CDR1 and CDR2 sequences are SEHNR and FQNEAQ (reference sequence). This CDR3 comprises 15 residues. V shed 11 bases and J shed 1 base, with 17 bases lying between them. CDR3 sequence: CAASPGVGTNEKLFF. The CDR3 region has the DNA TGTGCCGCGAGCCCGGGAGTAGGAACTAATGAAAAACTGTTTTTT.